The T cell receptor (beta chain) described here comes from a study of cytomegalovirus exposure and HLA in healthy donors. Germline assignment: CDR1 MNHNS and CDR2 SASEGT. The V end was cut by 6 bases, the J end by 0 bases, with 12 bases between. The CDR3 consists of 15 residues. Vbeta (60) and Jbeta (13) primers were used in the PCR. Sequenced by immunoSEQ multiplex PCR; TCRdb stores in-frame clones only, minus some. This table has some 150,000 clones, 82% appearing once. Study results and limitations: HLA restriction was apparent for most CMV-associated TCR beta chains in a later analysis. Later analysis associated a missense DCLRE1C variant with TCR beta V- and J-gene trimming.

Regarding this clone: Its target is not known.

The TCR sequence derives from a woman between 45 and 65 years old in good health and CMV-seropositive. The rearrangement uses TRBV6-1 and TRBJ2-1; D might be TRBD1 (6 bases). Input material: PBMCs. The DNA for the CDR3 is TGTGCCAGCAGCAGGGACATCTTCTCCTACAATGAGCAGTTCTTC. It codes for CASSRDIFSYNEQFF.